A selection of T cell receptor beta chains follows, all from one sample in a study of cytomegalovirus exposure and HLA in healthy donors. The assay was immunoSEQ multiplex PCR, and TCRdb's table has in-frame clones only and misses some. The repertoire holds 93,000 or so clones, around 61% seen once, with around 3.3% in the top ten. Input material: PBMCs. The receptors were sampled from a woman aged 50 to 60 in good health and CMV-seronegative. CDR3s include the opening cysteine and the closing phenylalanine or tryptophan. The order of the fields is D gene, CDR3 length, V gene, clone size, J gene, CDR3 DNA, CDR3 protein. The D gene is left open where the match is weak. Rows may omit the clone size; those that give it use once, few, many or a size class.

-	16	TRBV5-1	few	TRBJ2-2	TGCGCCAGCAGCTATTTGGGAGGACAGGACACCGGGGAGCTGTTTTTT	CASSYLGGQDTGELFF
TRBD2	15	TRBV11-2	-	TRBJ2-7	TGTGCCAGCAGCTTGTCAGGTCACGGGGGGTACGAGCAGTACTTC	CASSLSGHGGYEQYF
TRBD1	13	TRBV2	-	TRBJ1-1	TGTGCCAGCAGTGGACAGGGTGACGTTGAAGCTTTCTTT	CASSGQGDVEAFF
-	13	TRBV7-3	-	TRBJ2-5	TGTGCCAGCAGCTTAGCGAGTGATGGGACCCAGTACTTC	CASSLASDGTQYF
TRBD1	15	TRBV30	-	TRBJ2-7	TGTGCCTGGAGTGTTGGTCAGGGGGCTTTCTACGAGCAGTACTTC	CAWSVGQGAFYEQYF
TRBD2	15	TRBV6-5	-	TRBJ2-1	TGTGCCAGCAGTTGGCCCTTAGCGGGATACAATGAGCAGTTCTTC	CASSWPLAGYNEQFF
TRBD1	15	TRBV4-3	-	TRBJ1-3	TGCGCCAGCAGCCACGGACAGGGCTCTGGAAACACCATATATTTT	CASSHGQGSGNTIYF
TRBD1	14	TRBV5-1	-	TRBJ1-2	TGCGCCAGCAGCACCGGGACAGGGACTTATGGCTACACCTTC	CASSTGTGTYGYTF
-	15	TRBV29-1	-	TRBJ2-7	TGCAGCGTTGAAGGAGCCCAACTAGACCCCTACGAGCAGTACTTC	CSVEGAQLDPYEQYF
TRBD2	15	TRBV27	-	TRBJ2-1	TGTGCCAGCAGATGGACTAGCGGCCTGAACAATGAGCAGTTCTTC	CASRWTSGLNNEQFF
-	16	TRBV27	-	TRBJ1-6	TGTGCCAGCAGTTCCGTCCAGGGGTTCATGACCTCACCCCTCCACTTT	CASSSVQGFMTSPLHF
-	16	TRBV14	-	TRBJ2-7	TGTGCCAGCAGCCAAGATTGCGGGACGAACGAGGACGAGCAGTACTTC	CASSQDCGTNEDEQYF
TRBD2	13	TRBV19	few	TRBJ2-2	TGTGCCAGTAGTCCACTAGCGGCCGGGGAGCTGTTTTTT	CASSPLAAGELFF
TRBD1	14	TRBV29-1	few	TRBJ1-2	TGCAGCGTTGATGCGGCAGGGGGCGTTTTTGGCTACACCTTC	CSVDAAGGVFGYTF
-	12	TRBV7-2	-	TRBJ2-5	TGTGCCGGCAGCCCTCGCCAAGAGACCCAGTACTTC	CAGSPRQETQYF
TRBD1	15	TRBV28	-	TRBJ2-7	TGTGCCAGCAGGGTGCAGGGACAGGGGTTAAGCGAGCAGTACTTC	CASRVQGQGLSEQYF
-	13	TRBV5-5	few	TRBJ2-5	TGTGCCAGCAGCTTGGGGCAGCAAGAGACCCAGTACTTC	CASSLGQQETQYF
TRBD2	17	TRBV10-3	-	TRBJ2-1	TGTGCCATCAGTGAGTCACAACTAGCGGGAGCCTACAATGAGCAGTTCTTC	CAISESQLAGAYNEQFF
-	13	TRBV2	few	TRBJ2-1	TGTGCCAGCAGTATACTAGCATGGAATGAGCAGTTCTTC	CASSILAWNEQFF
-	14	TRBV7-6	few	TRBJ1-4	TGTGCCAGCAGCTTACGGACTTCGGATGAAAAACTGTTTTTT	CASSLRTSDEKLFF
TRBD2	14	TRBV19	-	TRBJ2-1	TGTGCCAGTAGACAAGCGGGACTAGGCAATGAGCAGTTCTTC	CASRQAGLGNEQFF
-	14	TRBV7-3	few	TRBJ2-7	TGTGCCAGCAGCTTGGGACACCAGAGCGACGAGCAGTACTTC	CASSLGHQSDEQYF
-	13	TRBV25-1	-	TRBJ2-7	TGTGCCAGCAGTGAATCCGAGGACTACGAGCAGTACTTC	CASSESEDYEQYF
TRBD2	16	TRBV7-2	-	TRBJ2-3	TGTGCCAGCAGCCTTGGGACTAGCTCTAGCACAGATACGCAGTATTTT	CASSLGTSSSTDTQYF
-	17	TRBV21-1	-	TRBJ1-5	TGTGCCAGCAGCCAAAGGACCCGGGACAGGGAGAATCAGCCCCAGCATTTT	CASSQRTRDRENQPQHF
-	16	TRBV6-1	-	TRBJ2-1	TGTGCCAGCAGTGAATATCGAGTATCTCCCTACAATGAGCAGTTCTTC	CASSEYRVSPYNEQFF
-	15	TRBV18	few	TRBJ2-5	TGTGCCAGCTCACCAGAGGCGCGGGTCGGAGAGACCCAGTACTTC	CASSPEARVGETQYF
TRBD1	14	TRBV6-5	-	TRBJ2-3	TGTGCCAGCAGTTCGGACAGGGGGAGTCAGCCCCAGTATTTT	CASSSDRGSQPQYF
-	15	TRBV14	few	TRBJ2-7	TGTGCCAGCAGCCCAATAATGGAGGTCCCCAACGAGCAGTACTTC	CASSPIMEVPNEQYF
-	15	TRBV2	-	TRBJ1-5	TGTGCCAGCAGTGCTGACAGATATAGCAATCAGCCCCAGCATTTT	CASSADRYSNQPQHF
TRBD2	19	TRBV7-3	-	TRBJ2-2	TGTGCCAGCAGCTTAATCGGCGGCGGGAGCTATACGAACACCGGGGAGCTGTTTTTT	CASSLIGGGSYTNTGELFF